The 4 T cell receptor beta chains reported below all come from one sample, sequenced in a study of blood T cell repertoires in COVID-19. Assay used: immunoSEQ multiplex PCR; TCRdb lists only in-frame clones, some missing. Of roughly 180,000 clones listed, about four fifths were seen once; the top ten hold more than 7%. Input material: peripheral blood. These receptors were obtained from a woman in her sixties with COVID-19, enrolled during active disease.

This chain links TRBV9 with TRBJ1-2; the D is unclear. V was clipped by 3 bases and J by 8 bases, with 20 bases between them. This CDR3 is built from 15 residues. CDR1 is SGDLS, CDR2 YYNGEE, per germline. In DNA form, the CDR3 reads TGTGCCAGCAGCGCGAATATAGCCCGGCGGTGGGGCTACACCTTC. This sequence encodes CASSANIARRWGYTF. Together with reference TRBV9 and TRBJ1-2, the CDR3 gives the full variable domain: DSGVTQTPKHLITATGQRVTLRCSPRSGDLSVYWYQQSLDQGLQFLIQYYNGEERAKGNILERFSAQQFPDLHSELNLSSLELGDSALYFCASSANIARRWGYTFGSGTRLTVV.

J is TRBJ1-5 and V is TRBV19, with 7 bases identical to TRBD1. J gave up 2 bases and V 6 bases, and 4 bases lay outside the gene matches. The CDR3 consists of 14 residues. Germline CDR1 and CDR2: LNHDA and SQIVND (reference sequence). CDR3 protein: CASRTGSGNQPQHF. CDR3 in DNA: TGTGCCAGTAGGACAGGGTCAGGCAATCAGCCCCAGCATTTT. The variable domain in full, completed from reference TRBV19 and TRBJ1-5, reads DGGITQSPKYLFRKEGQNVTLSCEQNLNHDAMYWYRQDPGQGLRLIYYSQIVNDFQKGDIAEGYSVSREKKESFPLTVTSAQKNPTAFYLCASRTGSGNQPQHFGDGTRLSIL.

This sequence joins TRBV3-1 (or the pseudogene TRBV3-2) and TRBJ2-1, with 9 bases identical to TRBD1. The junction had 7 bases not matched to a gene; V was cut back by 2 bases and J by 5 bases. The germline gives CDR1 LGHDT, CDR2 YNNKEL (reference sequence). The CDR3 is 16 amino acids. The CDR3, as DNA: TGTGCCAGCAGCCAATTTACAGGGGGCAATAACAATGAGCAGTTCTTC. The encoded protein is CASSQFTGGNNNEQFF.

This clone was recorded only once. CDR3 sequence: CASSITRTGRAEQFF. The CDR3 bases are TGTGCCAGTAGTATAACGCGGACAGGGAGGGCCGAGCAGTTCTTC. This chain connects TRBV19 to TRBJ2-1, with D perhaps TRBD1 (8 bases). The CDR3 has 15 amino acids. Per germline, CDR1 LNHDA and CDR2 SQIVND (reference sequence). Trimming pared 2 bases from V and 10 bases from J, leaving 18 bases between.